The sequence of this T cell receptor beta chain was determined in a study of T cells after yellow fever vaccination. The V gene lost 0 bases and the J gene lost 6 bases, with 9 bases spanning the gap. This CDR3 contains 13 residues. CDR1 MNHEY and CDR2 SVGEGT come from the germline V gene. MiXCR was run by TCRdb on the 5' RACE reads, yielding one entry per CDR3 protein. The sample yields approximately 130,000 distinct CDR3 sequences, about 16% seen once. Study outcomes and limitations: The bulk population could contribute abundant contaminating clonotypes to FACS-sorted repertoires.

Concerning this clonotype: Its specificity is not known.

The V and J genes are TRBV6-2 or TRBV6-3 and TRBJ2-7; no reliable D call. The clonotype was recovered from a man younger than 35 who received the YFV17D yellow fever vaccine. The material was CD8+ T cells sorted from PBMCs, obtained 5 days after the yellow fever booster vaccination. CDR3 protein: CASSYSIPSEQYF. The CDR3 region has the DNA TGTGCCAGCAGTTACTCGATCCCTAGCGAGCAGTACTTC.